This T cell receptor (beta chain) is from a study of beta chain features in type 1 diabetes. General study findings and limits: VDJ junctions from type 1 diabetes patients carried fewer insertions and larger deletions. Patients showed naive, central memory and Treg TCRB repertoires that appeared more similar than those of healthy donors. Highly expressing activated T cells could be over-counted with a cDNA template.

cDNA synthesis used the whole RNA isolate, giving expressed TCRB sequences. Profiling relied on immunoSEQ multiplex PCR, and the TCRdb table lists in-frame clones only, not all of them. This sample has hundreds of thousands of clones, with around 12% found just once. Details on this clone: The antigen is undetermined.

The CDR3 has 15 amino acids. The germline CDR1 and CDR2 sequences are MNHEY and SVGAGI. V lost 6 bases, J lost 0 bases, and 6 bases stayed unmatched. Sequences were obtained from naive CD4+ T cells from blood. This sequence was found in a man aged 18 to 30 in good health. The rearrangement links TRBV6-5 to TRBJ1-1, with 8 bases aligning to TRBD1. Written as DNA, the CDR3 is TGTGCCAGCAGGAGACAGGGGAATATGAACACTGAAGCTTTCTTT. This sequence encodes CASRRQGNMNTEAFF.